These 19 T cell receptor beta chains originate from one sample sequenced in a study of human T cells and chemical hapten exposure. Time point described: healthy volunteer bleed at 6 weeks. Total RNA came from unfractionated whole blood. MiXCR, run by TCRdb on the RACE reads, gives a single entry per CDR3 protein. Of fewer than 85,000 distinct CDR3 sequences detected, 8.5% to 9.5% appear once; the ten largest clones hold 1.7%. The specimen sequenced was whole blood. Every receptor here comes from a female donor in good health. Some clones in this sample may be carry-over from other donors' samples.

This clonotype was recorded a few times. The rearrangement links TRBV29-1 to TRBJ1-3, with D unresolved. Germline-derived CDR1 and CDR2 are SQVTM and ANQGSEA. The CDR3 runs to 12 residues. Trimming stripped 3 bases from V and 7 bases from J, with 10 bases between. DNA of the CDR3: TGCAGCGTTGAGGGGAACGAGAACACCATATATTTT. Its protein product is CSVEGNENTIYF. The full variable domain, rest sourced from reference TRBV29-1 and TRBJ1-3, is SAVISQKPSRDICQRGTSLTIQCQVDSQVTMMFWYRQQPGQSLTLIATANQGSEATYESGFVIDKFPISRPNLTFSTLTVSNMSPEDSSIYLCSVEGNENTIYFGEGSWLTVV.

In this sample, this clonotype turned up a few times. This chain connects TRBV3-1 to TRBJ1-2; D might be TRBD1 (6 bases). CDR1 and CDR2 from the germline V gene are LGHDT and YNNKEL (reference sequence). CDR3 length: 13 residues. Trimming stripped 4 bases from V and 7 bases from J, with 13 bases between. The CDR3 reads CASSPTGLGGYTF. The DNA for the CDR3 is TGTGCCAGCAGCCCGACAGGCCTAGGTGGCTACACCTTC. Based on the CDR3 plus reference TRBV3-1 and TRBJ1-2, the full variable domain is DTAVSQTPKYLVTQMGNDKSIKCEQNLGHDTMYWYKQDSKKFLKIMFSYNNKELIINETVPNRFSPKSPDKAHLNLHINSLELGDSAVYFCASSPTGLGGYTFGSGTRLTVV.

This clonotype was observed many times. V and J are TRBV7-8 and TRBJ2-1, with no clear D. CDR3 length: 16 residues. Germline V gene lookup returns CDR1 SGHVS and CDR2 FQNEAQ. V lost 1 base and J lost 0, with 10 bases in between. The CDR3 region is CASSLVQLSSYNEQFF. CDR3 in DNA: TGTGCCAGCAGCTTAGTTCAGTTGAGCTCCTACAATGAGCAGTTCTTC.

This clonotype was observed a handful of times. V usage is TRBV3-1 and J usage is TRBJ2-3; a possible D gene is TRBD1 (6 bases). V shed 4 bases and J shed 2 bases, with 16 bases lying between them. Germline CDR1 reads LGHDT; CDR2 reads YNNKEL (reference sequence). This CDR3 has 16 amino acids. The CDR3 sequence: CASSRFEDRYTDTQYF. The CDR3 nucleotides are TGTGCCAGCAGCCGTTTCGAGGACAGATACACAGATACGCAGTATTTT.

This chain connects TRBV6-2 or TRBV6-3 to TRBJ1-2, with 11 nucleotides matching TRBD1. This CDR3 has 15 residues. CDR1 and CDR2 (germline): MNHEY, SVGEGT. The V and J ends lost 6 bases and 3 bases, in that order; junction bases with no gene match: 6. Here the CDR3 reads CASRGTGQGDYGYTF. The DNA of the CDR3 is TGTGCCAGCAGGGGGACGGGACAGGGGGACTATGGCTACACCTTC.

This clonotype was counted many times. J is TRBJ1-6 and V is TRBV11-2, with D unclear. This CDR3 comprises 13 residues. Germline CDR1 SGHAT, CDR2 FQNNGV. V was trimmed by 5 bases and J by 7 bases, leaving 9 bases between them. Written as DNA, the CDR3 is TGTGCCAGCAGCCCTCACCAAAATTCACCCCTCCACTTT. Translating it yields CASSPHQNSPLHF.

This sequence joins TRBV4-1 and TRBJ2-7; the D is unclear. V lost 0 bases to trimming and J lost 7 bases, with 16 bases between them. Germline-derived CDR1 and CDR2 are MGHRA and YSYEKL. The CDR3 contains 15 residues. CDR3 region: CASSQDTRRKGEQYF. The CDR3 bases are TGCGCCAGCAGCCAAGATACAAGGAGAAAAGGGGAGCAGTACTTC.

The chain is built from TRBV6-2 or TRBV6-3 and TRBJ2-5, with D possibly TRBD1 on 6 matching bases. V gave up 5 bases and J gave up 1 base, with 11 bases separating them. CDR3 length: 14 amino acids. Germline V gene lookup returns CDR1 MNHEY and CDR2 SVGEGT. The DNA of the CDR3 is TGTGCCAGCAGTAAAAGACAGGCCCAAGAGACCCAGTACTTC. Its translation is CASSKRQAQETQYF.

This clonotype was detected many times. The J gene is TRBJ2-3, the V gene TRBV20-1; no clear D gene. V lost 0 bases and J 7 bases, leaving 8 bases between the germline ends. The CDR3 has 12 residues. Per the germline V gene, CDR1 is DFQATT and CDR2 is SNEGSKA (reference sequence). CDR3 region: CSARDWDYTQYF. CDR3 nucleotide sequence: TGCAGTGCTAGAGATTGGGATTATACGCAGTATTTT.

V usage is TRBV5-1 and J usage is TRBJ1-1, with D possibly TRBD1 on 5 matching bases. The CDR3 is made up of 14 amino acids. Trimming stripped 2 bases from V and 4 bases from J, with 12 bases between. Germline-derived CDR1 and CDR2 are SGHRS and YFSETQ. DNA for the CDR3: TGCGCCAGCAGCTTTACCCAGGGTATCACTGAAGCTTTCTTT. Protein product: CASSFTQGITEAFF.

This clonotype was seen ten or more times. The chain combines TRBV7-6 with TRBJ2-5; D is ambiguous. Trimming cost V 3 bases and J 4 bases, with 12 bases left between them. From germline, CDR1 is SGHVS and CDR2 FNYEAQ. The CDR3 is 14 residues long. The CDR3 DNA is TGTGCCAGCAGCTTGGTGGATTGGGGAGAGACCCAGTACTTC. The encoded protein is CASSLVDWGETQYF.

The table lists this clonotype with many counts. This chain joins TRBV20-1 and TRBJ2-7; D unclear. CDR1 is DFQATT, CDR2 SNEGSKA, per germline (reference sequence). CDR3 length equals 13 residues. The V and J ends lost 8 bases and 0 bases respectively, with 14 bases between them. CDR3 DNA sequence: TGCAGTACCAAGGGTTACAGCTCCTACGAGCAGTACTTC. It is translated as CSTKGYSSYEQYF.

This clonotype occurred a few times. V and J are TRBV4-3 and TRBJ1-1; D may be TRBD1 (6 bases). Germline CDR1 LGHNA, CDR2 YSLEER. The CDR3 runs 15 residues. V gave up 0 bases and J gave up 4 bases, with 12 bases separating them. Here the CDR3 DNA reads TGCGCCAGCAGCCAAGAACAGGGCAGGAGCACTGAAGCTTTCTTT. Its protein product is CASSQEQGRSTEAFF.

The sample holds many counts of this clonotype. The genes are TRBV29-1 and TRBJ1-6, with a tentative D call TRBD1 (5 bases). Per germline, CDR1 SQVTM and CDR2 ANQGSEA. The V gene lost 3 bases and the J gene lost 6 bases, with 9 bases spanning the gap. The CDR3 is 13 amino acids. CDR3 nucleotides: TGCAGCGTTGATGTGGGGGGTAATTCACCCCTCCACTTT. Its protein is CSVDVGGNSPLHF.

V gene TRBV7-2 combines with J gene TRBJ1-2, with D possibly being TRBD1 (5 bases). Trimming cost V 0 bases and J 7 bases, with 12 bases left between them. The CDR3 has 14 amino acids. Germline CDR1 SGHTA, CDR2 FQGNSA. The CDR3 nucleotides read TGTGCCAGCAGCTTAGCGGCGGGGCTGGGTGGCTACACCTTC. It is translated as CASSLAAGLGGYTF. Filled out from reference TRBV7-2 and TRBJ1-2, the complete variable domain reads GAGVSQSPSNKVTEKGKDVELRCDPISGHTALYWYRQSLGQGLEFLIYFQGNSAPDKSGLPSDRFSAERTGGSVSTLTIQRTQQEDSAVYLCASSLAAGLGGYTFGSGTRLTVV.

At least ten counts were recorded for this clonotype. The chain employs TRBV5-6 and TRBJ2-2; 9 positions match TRBD2. V lost 3 bases, J lost 1 base, and 1 base stayed unmatched. CDR1 SGHDT and CDR2 YYEEEE come from the germline V gene. The CDR3 has 15 amino acids. In nucleotides, the CDR3 is TGTGCCAGCAGCTGGCGGGGGGGGAACACCGGGGAGCTGTTTTTT. Its protein product is CASSWRGGNTGELFF.

This rearrangement joins TRBV20-1 to TRBJ2-4; TRBD1 or TRBD2 may be the D gene (7 bases each). The CDR3 spans 16 residues. The germline V and J ends were trimmed by 6 bases and 4 bases, with 22 bases remaining between them. Germline CDR1 reads DFQATT; CDR2 reads SNEGSKA (reference sequence). The CDR3 DNA reads as TGCAGTGCCCGCCAAGGAGACAGGGAGGGTAAAAACATTCAGTACTTC. This translates into CSARQGDREGKNIQYF.

This clonotype turned up a few times. This chain connects TRBV6-6 to TRBJ1-5, with TRBD1 matching over 7 bases. CDR3 length equals 17 residues. The ends lost 5 bases at V and 5 bases at J; junction bases unmatched: 15. Germline CDR1 MNHNY, CDR2 SVGAGI (reference sequence). DNA for the CDR3: TGTGCCAGCAGTAGGGGTTTTGAGACAGGGCTCGATCAGCCCCAGCATTTT. Its translation is CASSRGFETGLDQPQHF.

This clonotype was seen many times. The CDR3 sequence is CATSGGRHTDTQYF. CDR3 bases: TGTGCCACTTCGGGGGGGCGGCATACAGATACGCAGTATTTT. The rearrangement joins TRBV2 to TRBJ2-3, with TRBD2 identical over 8 bases. Unmatched junction bases numbered 9, after V lost 10 bases and J lost 3 bases. The CDR3 has 14 amino acids. Germline V gene sequence: CDR1 SNHLY, CDR2 FYNNEI. Complete variable domain (other parts from reference TRBV2 and TRBJ2-3): EPEVTQTPSHQVTQMGQEVILRCVPISNHLYFYWYRQILGQKVEFLVSFYNNEISEKSEIFDDQFSVERPDGSNFTLKIRSTKLEDSAMYFCATSGGRHTDTQYFGPGTRLTVL.